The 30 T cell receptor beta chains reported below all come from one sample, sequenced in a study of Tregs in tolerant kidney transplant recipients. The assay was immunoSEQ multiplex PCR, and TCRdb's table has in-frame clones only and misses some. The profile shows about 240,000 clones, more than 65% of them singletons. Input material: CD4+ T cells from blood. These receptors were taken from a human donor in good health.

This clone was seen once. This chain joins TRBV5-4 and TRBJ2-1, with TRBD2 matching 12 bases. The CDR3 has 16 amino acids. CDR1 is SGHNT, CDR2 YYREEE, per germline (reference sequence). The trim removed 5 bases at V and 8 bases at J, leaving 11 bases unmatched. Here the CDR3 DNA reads TGTGCCAGCAGGGCGACTAGCGGGAGTGGCGTTGATGAGCAGTTCTTC. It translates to CASRATSGSGVDEQFF.

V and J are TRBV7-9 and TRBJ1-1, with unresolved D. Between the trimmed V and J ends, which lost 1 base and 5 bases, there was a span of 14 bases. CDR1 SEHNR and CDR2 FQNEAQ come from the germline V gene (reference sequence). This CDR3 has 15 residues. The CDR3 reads CASSLGAGSRTEAFF. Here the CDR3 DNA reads TGTGCCAGCAGCTTAGGAGCCGGGAGTCGGACTGAAGCTTTCTTT.

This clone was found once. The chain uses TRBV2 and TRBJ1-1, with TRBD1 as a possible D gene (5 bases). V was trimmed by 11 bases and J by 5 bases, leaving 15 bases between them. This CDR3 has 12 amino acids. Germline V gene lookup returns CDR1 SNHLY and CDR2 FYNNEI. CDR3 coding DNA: TGTGCCTCCCGGGGGGGGTGGACTGAAGCTTTCTTT. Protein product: CASRGGWTEAFF. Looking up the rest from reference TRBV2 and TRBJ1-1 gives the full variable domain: EPEVTQTPSHQVTQMGQEVILRCVPISNHLYFYWYRQILGQKVEFLVSFYNNEISEKSEIFDDQFSVERPDGSNFTLKIRSTKLEDSAMYFCASRGGWTEAFFGQGTRLTVV.

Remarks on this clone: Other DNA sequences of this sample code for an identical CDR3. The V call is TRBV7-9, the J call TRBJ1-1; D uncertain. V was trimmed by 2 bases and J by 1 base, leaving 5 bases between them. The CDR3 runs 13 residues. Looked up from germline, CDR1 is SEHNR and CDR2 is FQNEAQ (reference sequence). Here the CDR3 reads CASSLNTNTEAFF. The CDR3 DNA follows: TGTGCCAGCAGCTTAAATACGAACACTGAAGCTTTCTTT.

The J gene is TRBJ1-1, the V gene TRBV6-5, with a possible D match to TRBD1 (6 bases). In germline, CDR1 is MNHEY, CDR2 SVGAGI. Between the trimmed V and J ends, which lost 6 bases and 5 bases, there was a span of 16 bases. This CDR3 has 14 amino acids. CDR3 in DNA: TGTGCCAGCAGCGACCAACAGGGAATGACTGAAGCTTTCTTT. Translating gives CASSDQQGMTEAFF.

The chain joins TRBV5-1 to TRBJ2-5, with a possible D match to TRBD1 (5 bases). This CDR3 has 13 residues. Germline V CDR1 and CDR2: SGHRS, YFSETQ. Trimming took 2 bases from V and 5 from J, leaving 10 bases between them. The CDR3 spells CASSFQGLETQYF. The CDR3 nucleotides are TGCGCCAGCAGCTTTCAGGGCTTGGAGACCCAGTACTTC.

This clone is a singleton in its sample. The CDR3 nucleotides are TGTGCCATCAGTGAGTCGAGCGGGGGGAGGTACGAGCAGTACTTC. It specifies CAISESSGGRYEQYF. J is TRBJ2-7 and V is TRBV10-3, with TRBD2 matching 9 bases. The CDR3 consists of 15 residues. Germline-derived CDR1 and CDR2 are ENHRY and SYGVKD. Trimming at V came to 0 bases and at J to 4 bases, leaving 4 bases not matched to a gene.

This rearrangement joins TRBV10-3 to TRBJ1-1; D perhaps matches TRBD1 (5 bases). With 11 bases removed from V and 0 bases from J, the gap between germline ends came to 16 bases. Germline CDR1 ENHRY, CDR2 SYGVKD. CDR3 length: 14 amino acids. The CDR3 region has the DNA TGTGCCGTTCGGGACGCGCCCATGAACACTGAAGCTTTCTTT. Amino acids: CAVRDAPMNTEAFF.

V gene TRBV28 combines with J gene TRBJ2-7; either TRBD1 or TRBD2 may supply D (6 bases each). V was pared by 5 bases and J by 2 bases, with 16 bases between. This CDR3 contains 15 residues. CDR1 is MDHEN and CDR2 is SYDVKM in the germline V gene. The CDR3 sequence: CASSPFGGLPYEQYF. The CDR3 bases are TGTGCCAGCAGTCCCTTCGGGGGCCTCCCCTACGAGCAGTACTTC.

The CDR3: CASSQDGAGHNEQFF. CDR3 bases: TGTGCCAGCAGCCAAGATGGCGCGGGCCACAATGAGCAGTTCTTC. The V gene is TRBV4-2, the J gene TRBJ2-1, with TRBD2 as a possible D gene (5 bases). The germline V gene has CDR1 LGHNA and CDR2 YNFKEQ. This CDR3 is 15 amino acids long. V lost 0 bases and J 5 bases, leaving 11 bases between the germline ends.

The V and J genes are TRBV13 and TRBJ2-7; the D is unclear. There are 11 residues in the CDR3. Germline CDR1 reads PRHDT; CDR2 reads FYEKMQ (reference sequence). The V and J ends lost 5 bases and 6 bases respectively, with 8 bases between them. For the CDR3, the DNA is TGTGCCAGCAGCCGTGGTGTCGAGCAGTACTTC. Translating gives CASSRGVEQYF.

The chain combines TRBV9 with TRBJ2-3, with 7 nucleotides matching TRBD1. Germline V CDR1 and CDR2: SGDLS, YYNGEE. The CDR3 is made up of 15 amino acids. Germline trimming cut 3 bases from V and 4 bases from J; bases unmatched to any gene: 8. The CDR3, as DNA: TGTGCCAGCAGCGGACAGGGCGTCAGGGCAGATACGCAGTATTTT. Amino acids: CASSGQGVRADTQYF.

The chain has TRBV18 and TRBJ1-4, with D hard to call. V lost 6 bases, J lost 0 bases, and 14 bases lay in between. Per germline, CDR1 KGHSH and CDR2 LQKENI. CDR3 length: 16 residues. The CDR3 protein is CASSPGQSATNEKLFF. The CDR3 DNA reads TGTGCCAGCTCTCCCGGGCAGTCTGCAACTAATGAAAAACTGTTTTTT.

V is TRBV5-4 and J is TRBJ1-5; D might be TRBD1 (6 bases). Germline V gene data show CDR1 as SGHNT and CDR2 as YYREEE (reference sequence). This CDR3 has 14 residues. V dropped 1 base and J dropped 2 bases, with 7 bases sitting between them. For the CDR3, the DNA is TGTGCCAGCAGCTTGAGGGGGGGCAATCAGCCCCAGCATTTT. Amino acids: CASSLRGGNQPQHF.

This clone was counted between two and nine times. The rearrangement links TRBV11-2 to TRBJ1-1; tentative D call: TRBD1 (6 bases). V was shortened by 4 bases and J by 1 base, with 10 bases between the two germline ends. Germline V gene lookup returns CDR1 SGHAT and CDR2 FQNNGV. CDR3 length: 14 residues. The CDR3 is CASSSSTGNTEAFF. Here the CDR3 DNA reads TGTGCCAGCAGCTCCTCGACAGGGAACACTGAAGCTTTCTTT. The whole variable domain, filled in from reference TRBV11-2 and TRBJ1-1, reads EAGVAQSPRYKIIEKRQSVAFWCNPISGHATLYWYQQILGQGPKLLIQFQNNGVVDDSQLPKDRFSAERLKGVDSTLKIQPAKLEDSAVYLCASSSSTGNTEAFFGQGTRLTVV.

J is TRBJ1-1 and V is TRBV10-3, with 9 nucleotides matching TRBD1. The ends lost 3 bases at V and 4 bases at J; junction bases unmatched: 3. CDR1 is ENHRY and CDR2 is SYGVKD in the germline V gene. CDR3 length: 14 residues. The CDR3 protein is CAISDLGQGTEAFF. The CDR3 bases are TGTGCCATCAGTGATTTGGGACAGGGCACTGAAGCTTTCTTT.

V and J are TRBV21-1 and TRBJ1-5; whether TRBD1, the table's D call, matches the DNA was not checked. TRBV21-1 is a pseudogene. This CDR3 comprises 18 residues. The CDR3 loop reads CATQGRKTTFHSNQPQHF. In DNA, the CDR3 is TGTGCCACCCAAGGAAGGAAGACAACATTCCATAGCAATCAGCCCCAGCATTTT.

CDR3 amino acids: CASSLEVEWYEQYF. As DNA, the CDR3 is TGCGCCAGCAGCTTGGAGGTCGAATGGTACGAGCAGTACTTC. The J gene is TRBJ2-7, the V gene TRBV5-1; D is unclear. V lost 0 bases and J lost 4, with 11 bases in between. This CDR3 comprises 14 residues. Germline CDR1 SGHRS, CDR2 YFSETQ. The variable domain in full, with the rest retrieved from reference TRBV5-1 and TRBJ2-7, is KAGVTQTPRYLIKTRGQQVTLSCSPISGHRSVSWYQQTPGQGLQFLFEYFSETQRNKGNFPGRFSGRQFSNSRSEMNVSTLELGDSALYLCASSLEVEWYEQYFGPGTRLTVT.

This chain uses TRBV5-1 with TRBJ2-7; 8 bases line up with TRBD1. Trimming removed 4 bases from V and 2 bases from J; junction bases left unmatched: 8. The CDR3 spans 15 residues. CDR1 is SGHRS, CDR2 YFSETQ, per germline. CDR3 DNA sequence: TGCGCCAGCAGCGAAGGGACAGGCGGAGCCTACGAGCAGTACTTC. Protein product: CASSEGTGGAYEQYF.

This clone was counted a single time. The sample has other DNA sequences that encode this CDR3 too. Here the CDR3 reads CSVGRGRSTDTQYF. CDR3 nucleotide sequence: TGCAGCGTTGGTCGGGGGAGAAGCACAGATACGCAGTATTTT. This chain links TRBV29-1 with TRBJ2-3, with D perhaps TRBD2 (6 bases). The CDR3 extends over 14 amino acids. The germline CDR1 and CDR2 sequences are SQVTM and ANQGSEA. Trimming cost V 4 bases and J 0 bases, with 11 bases left between them.

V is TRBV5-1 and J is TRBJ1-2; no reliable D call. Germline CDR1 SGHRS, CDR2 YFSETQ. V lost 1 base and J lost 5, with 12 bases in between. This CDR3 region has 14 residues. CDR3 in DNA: TGCGCCAGCAGCTTGAACGACGGGTTATATGGCTACACCTTC. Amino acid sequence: CASSLNDGLYGYTF. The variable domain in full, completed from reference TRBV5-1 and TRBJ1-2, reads KAGVTQTPRYLIKTRGQQVTLSCSPISGHRSVSWYQQTPGQGLQFLFEYFSETQRNKGNFPGRFSGRQFSNSRSEMNVSTLELGDSALYLCASSLNDGLYGYTFGSGTRLTVV.

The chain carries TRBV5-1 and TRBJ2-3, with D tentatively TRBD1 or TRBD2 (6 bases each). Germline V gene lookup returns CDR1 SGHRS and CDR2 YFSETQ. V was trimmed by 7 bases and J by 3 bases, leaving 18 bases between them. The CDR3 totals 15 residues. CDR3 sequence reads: CASLAGGLATDTQYF. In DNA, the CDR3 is TGCGCCAGCCTTGCTGGGGGGCTAGCGACAGATACGCAGTATTTT.

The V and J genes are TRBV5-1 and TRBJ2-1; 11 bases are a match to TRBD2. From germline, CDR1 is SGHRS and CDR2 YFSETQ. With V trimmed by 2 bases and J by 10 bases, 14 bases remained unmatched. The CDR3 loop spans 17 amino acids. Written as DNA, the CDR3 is TGCGCCAGCAGCTTACCATTAGCGGGAGGGGGTCAGGAGGAGCAGTTCTTC. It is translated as CASSLPLAGGGQEEQFF. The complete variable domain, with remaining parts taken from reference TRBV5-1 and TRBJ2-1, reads KAGVTQTPRYLIKTRGQQVTLSCSPISGHRSVSWYQQTPGQGLQFLFEYFSETQRNKGNFPGRFSGRQFSNSRSEMNVSTLELGDSALYLCASSLPLAGGGQEEQFFGPGTRLTVL.

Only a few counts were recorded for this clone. The CDR3: CASSPRGHSSYEQYF. Here the CDR3 DNA reads TGTGCCAGCTCACCTAGGGGACATAGCTCCTACGAGCAGTACTTC. The chain combines TRBV18 with TRBJ2-7, with D perhaps matching TRBD1 (6 bases). V dropped 3 bases and J dropped 0 bases, with 12 bases sitting between them. The germline V gene has CDR1 KGHSH and CDR2 LQKENI. This CDR3 has 15 amino acids.

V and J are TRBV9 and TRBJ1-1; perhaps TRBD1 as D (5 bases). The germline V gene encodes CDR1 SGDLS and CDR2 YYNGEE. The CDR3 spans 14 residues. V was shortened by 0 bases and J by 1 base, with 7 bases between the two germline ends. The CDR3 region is CASSVGQKNTEAFF. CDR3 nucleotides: TGTGCCAGCAGCGTAGGACAGAAGAACACTGAAGCTTTCTTT.

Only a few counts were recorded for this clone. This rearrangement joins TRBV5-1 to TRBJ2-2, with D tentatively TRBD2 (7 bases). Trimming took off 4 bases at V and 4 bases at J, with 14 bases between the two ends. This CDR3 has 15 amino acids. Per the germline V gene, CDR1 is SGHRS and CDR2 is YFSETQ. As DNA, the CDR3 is TGCGCCAGCAGCGCGACGGCGGGGGCCACCGGGGAGCTGTTTTTT. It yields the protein CASSATAGATGELFF.

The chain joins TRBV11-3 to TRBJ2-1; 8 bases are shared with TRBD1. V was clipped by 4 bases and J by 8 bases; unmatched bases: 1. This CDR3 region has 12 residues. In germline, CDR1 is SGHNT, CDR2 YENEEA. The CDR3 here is CASSYRGDEQFF. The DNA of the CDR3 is TGTGCCAGCAGCTACAGGGGGGATGAGCAGTTCTTC.

The CDR3 loop is CSVDGTDREQYF. The CDR3 DNA sequence: TGCAGCGTTGATGGGACGGACCGCGAGCAGTACTTC. The J gene is TRBJ2-7, the V gene TRBV29-1; D assignment may be TRBD1 or TRBD2 (5 bases each). The length of the CDR3 is 12 residues. V lost 3 bases to trimming and J lost 6 bases, with 12 bases between them. The germline V gene encodes CDR1 SQVTM and CDR2 ANQGSEA.

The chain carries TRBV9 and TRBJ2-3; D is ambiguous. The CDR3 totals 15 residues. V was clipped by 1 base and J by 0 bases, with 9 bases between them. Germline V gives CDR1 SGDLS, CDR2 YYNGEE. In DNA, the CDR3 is TGTGCCAGCAGCGTATTGGTCACTAGCACAGATACGCAGTATTTT. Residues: CASSVLVTSTDTQYF.

The CDR3: CASSSWGSATDTQYF. In DNA form, the CDR3 reads TGTGCCAGCAGCTCCTGGGGCTCCGCCACAGATACGCAGTATTTT. V and J are TRBV5-6 and TRBJ2-3; possible D gene TRBD1, 5 bases. Trimming took off 3 bases at V and 2 bases at J, with 13 bases between the two ends. This CDR3 region has 15 residues. Germline V gene sequence: CDR1 SGHDT, CDR2 YYEEEE.